In this sample, the clone carrying this T cell receptor (beta chain) turned up many times. Antigen specificity is unknown. The data derive from a study of T cells after yellow fever vaccination. Looking at the study overall: Preparing low-cell-number fractions relied on SMART-Seq v4 Ultra Low Input. General observations from the study: A weaker secondary response peaked on day 5, the primary on day 15. Researchers cautioned that FACS-sorted repertoires could harbor abundant clonotypes contaminating from the bulk population.

A 5'RACE template-switching step, the method used to make TCR cDNA, added a universal primer site and UMIs. In TCRdb, the 5' RACE reads were re-called with MiXCR into one record per CDR3 protein. The profile shows nearly 300,000 distinct CDR3 sequences, around 10% of them singletons. The V and J ends lost 1 base and 3 bases, in that order; junction bases with no gene match: 5. The CDR3 totals 15 residues. Germline CDR1 reads DFQATT; CDR2 reads SNEGSKA (reference sequence). The specimen was CD4+ T cells sorted from PBMCs, collected 5 days after the yellow fever booster vaccination. The sequence was collected from a man between 18 and 29 years old who received the YFV17D yellow fever vaccine. The chain couples TRBV20-1 to TRBJ1-3; 8 positions match TRBD1. CDR3 bases: TGCAGTGCTAGAGCGGCAGGGACAGGTGGAAACACCATATATTTT. This sequence encodes CSARAAGTGGNTIYF.